The 11 T cell receptor beta chains presented below share a single source sample, sequenced in a study of blood T cells in healthy people across ages. Using a J-beta primer mix together with a sample-barcoded 5' primer, a second PCR was run for roughly 6 to 12 cycles. TCRdb independently ran MiXCR on the 5' RACE reads; one entry per CDR3 protein. This table holds 2 million or so distinct CDR3 sequences, less than 50% found once. The specimen sequenced was blood. Receptor source: a middle-aged woman in good health.

The rearrangement uses TRBV7-9 and TRBJ1-1; D is uncertain. CDR1 is SEHNR, CDR2 FQNEAQ, per germline (reference sequence). V was shortened by 3 bases and J by 10 bases, with 12 bases between the two germline ends. The CDR3 is 12 amino acids. The CDR3 protein is CASSFLTLGAFF. The CDR3 nucleotides are TGTGCCAGCAGCTTCCTCACACTGGGAGCTTTCTTT. Drawing the rest from reference TRBV7-9 and TRBJ1-1, the complete variable domain is DTGVSQNPRHKITKRGQNVTFRCDPISEHNRLYWYRQTLGQGPEFLTYFQNEAQLEKSRLLSDRFSAERPKGSFSTLEIQRTEQGDSAMYLCASSFLTLGAFFGQGTRLTVV.

This clonotype occurred a few times. This chain links TRBV5-1 with TRBJ1-2; tentative D call: TRBD1 (5 bases). The CDR3 totals 15 residues. CDR1 is SGHRS, CDR2 YFSETQ, per germline. Trimming pared 0 bases from V and 4 bases from J, leaving 13 bases between. The CDR3 is CASSLVGDLPYGYTF. CDR3 DNA sequence: TGCGCCAGCAGCTTGGTAGGGGATCTTCCCTATGGCTACACCTTC.

The CDR3 loop reads CASSLGLGNRETQYF. The DNA of the CDR3 is TGTGCCAGCAGCTTAGGGTTGGGAAATAGAGAGACCCAGTACTTC. The rearrangement links TRBV7-2 to TRBJ2-7; no reliable D call. The J call may be in error: the DNA end matches TRBJ2-5 better. From germline, CDR1 is SGHTA and CDR2 FQGNSA. CDR3 length: 15 residues.

The CDR3 nucleotides are TGTGCCACCCGGACAGGGTTGAACTATGGCTACACCTTC. It yields the protein CATRTGLNYGYTF. This sequence joins TRBV10-3 and TRBJ1-2; the match to TRBD1 covers 8 bases. V trimming: 10 bases; J trimming: 2 bases; junction bases outside the gene matches: 6. This CDR3 region has 13 residues. Germline V gene sequence: CDR1 ENHRY, CDR2 SYGVKD.

The CDR3 loop reads CASSLSGSRDYGYTF. The CDR3 DNA reads TGTGCCAGCAGTTTATCGGGGTCCCGGGACTATGGCTACACCTTC. The chain links TRBV28 to TRBJ1-2; no firm D call. V lost 1 base, J lost 3 bases, and 12 bases lay in between. Per the germline V gene, CDR1 is MDHEN and CDR2 is SYDVKM. This CDR3 is 15 amino acids long.

The gene calls are TRBV25-1 and TRBJ2-7; D might be TRBD2 (6 bases). V lost 4 bases and J 2 bases, leaving 21 bases between the germline ends. This CDR3 has 17 amino acids. Germline V CDR1 and CDR2: MGHDK, SYGVNS. The CDR3 region is CASSGVFGGIGPYEQYF. The DNA of the CDR3 is TGTGCCAGCAGTGGAGTTTTCGGGGGAATTGGTCCCTACGAGCAGTACTTC.

This chain connects TRBV7-3 to TRBJ2-1; possible D gene TRBD2, 5 bases. Between the trimmed V and J ends, which lost 5 bases and 1 base, there was a span of 12 bases. CDR3 length equals 15 residues. Germline V CDR1 and CDR2: SGHTA, FQGTGA. The CDR3 loop reads CASSREAASYNEQFF. The DNA for the CDR3 is TGTGCCAGCAGCCGTGAAGCGGCATCCTACAATGAGCAGTTCTTC.

This clonotype was detected a few times. V gene TRBV5-5 combines with J gene TRBJ2-7; D gene uncertain. This CDR3 region has 14 residues. The V end lost 3 bases, the J end lost 6 bases, and 16 bases lay between the germline ends. In germline, CDR1 is SGHKS, CDR2 YYEKEE (reference sequence). CDR3 region: CASSWGWVSLEQYF. The DNA of the CDR3 is TGTGCCAGCAGCTGGGGTTGGGTAAGCCTCGAGCAGTACTTC.

This clonotype was detected only a few times. The J gene is TRBJ2-7, the V gene TRBV7-9, with a possible D match to TRBD1 (6 bases). Germline V lookup: CDR1 SEHNR, CDR2 FQNEAQ (reference sequence). The CDR3 loop spans 14 amino acids. Deletions cut 5 bases from V and 5 bases from J, with 16 bases between. In DNA, the CDR3 is TGTGCCAGCAGCAACAACAGGGATTCCCACGAGCAGTACTTC. Translating gives CASSNNRDSHEQYF. Full variable domain (outside the CDR3, taken from reference TRBV7-9 and TRBJ2-7): DTGVSQNPRHKITKRGQNVTFRCDPISEHNRLYWYRQTLGQGPEFLTYFQNEAQLEKSRLLSDRFSAERPKGSFSTLEIQRTEQGDSAMYLCASSNNRDSHEQYFGPGTRLTVT.

This rearrangement joins TRBV2 to TRBJ2-4, with D uncertain. The J call may be faulty, since TRBJ2-7 better matches the DNA end. This CDR3 contains 13 residues. Germline loops: CDR1 SNHLY, CDR2 FYNNEI. The CDR3 DNA reads TGTGCCAGCAGTCCCCGTCAGGCATCCGAGCAGTACTTC. Its protein is CASSPRQASEQYF.

This clonotype has only a few counts. The chain has TRBV20-1 and TRBJ1-2, with 7 bases fitting TRBD1. With 6 bases clipped from V and 4 bases from J, the junction kept 11 bases outside the gene matches. Germline values: CDR1 DFQATT, CDR2 SNEGSKA (reference sequence). There are 14 residues in the CDR3. The CDR3 DNA reads TGCAGTGCGGAAAACAGGGGCCTCATCTATGGCTACACCTTC. Translation gives CSAENRGLIYGYTF.